This T cell receptor (beta chain) was sequenced in a study of PD-L1 blockade in urothelial cancer. Turning to the study itself: T cells were recovered from blood samples at a median of roughly 150,000.

The ends were cut back, 4 bases at V and 2 bases at J, with 12 bases in the middle. The CDR3 loop spans 14 amino acids. The germline V gene has CDR1 SGHRS and CDR2 YFSETQ. Here immunoSEQ multiplex PCR was the method, and the copy in TCRdb shows in-frame clones only, minus some. Of about 85,000 clones in the sample, around 85% were seen once. Time point in this sample: pretreatment peripheral blood. The origin of this receptor is a man in his 60s with urothelial cancer. The genes are TRBV5-1 and TRBJ1-2; D remains unclear. The sequences come from PBMCs, collected around atezolizumab (anti-PD-L1) treatment. The CDR3 bases are TGCGCCAGCAGCCTCTCGCCTACCAACTATGGCTACACCTTC. Its protein is CASSLSPTNYGYTF.